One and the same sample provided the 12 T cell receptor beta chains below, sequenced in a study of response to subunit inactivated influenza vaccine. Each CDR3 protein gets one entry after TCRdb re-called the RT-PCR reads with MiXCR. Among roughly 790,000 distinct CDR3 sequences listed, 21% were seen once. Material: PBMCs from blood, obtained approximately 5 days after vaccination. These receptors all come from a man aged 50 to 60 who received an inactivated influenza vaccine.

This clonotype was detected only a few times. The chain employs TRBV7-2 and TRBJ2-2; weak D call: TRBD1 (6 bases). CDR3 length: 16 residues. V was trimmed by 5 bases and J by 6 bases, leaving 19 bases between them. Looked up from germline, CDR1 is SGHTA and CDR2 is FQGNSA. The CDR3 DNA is TGTGCCAGCAGCATGGGGACCTTTAGGACAGCCGGGGAGCTGTTTTTT. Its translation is CASSMGTFRTAGELFF. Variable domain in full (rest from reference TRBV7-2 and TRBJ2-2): GAGVSQSPSNKVTEKGKDVELRCDPISGHTALYWYRQSLGQGLEFLIYFQGNSAPDKSGLPSDRFSAERTGGSVSTLTIQRTQQEDSAVYLCASSMGTFRTAGELFFGEGSRLTVL.

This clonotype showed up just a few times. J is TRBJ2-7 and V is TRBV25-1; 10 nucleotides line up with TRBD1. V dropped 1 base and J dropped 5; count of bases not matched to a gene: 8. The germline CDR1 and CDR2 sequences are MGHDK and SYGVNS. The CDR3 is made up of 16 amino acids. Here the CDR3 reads CASSEFGGTGADEQYF. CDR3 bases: TGTGCCAGCAGTGAATTTGGAGGGACAGGGGCGGACGAGCAGTACTTC.

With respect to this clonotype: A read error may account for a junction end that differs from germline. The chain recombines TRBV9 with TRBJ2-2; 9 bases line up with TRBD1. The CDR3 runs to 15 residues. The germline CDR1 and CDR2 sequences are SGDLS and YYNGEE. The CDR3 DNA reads TGTGCCAGCAGCGTCCGACAGGGGGACACCGGGGAGCTGCTTTTT. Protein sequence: CASSVRQGDTGELLF.

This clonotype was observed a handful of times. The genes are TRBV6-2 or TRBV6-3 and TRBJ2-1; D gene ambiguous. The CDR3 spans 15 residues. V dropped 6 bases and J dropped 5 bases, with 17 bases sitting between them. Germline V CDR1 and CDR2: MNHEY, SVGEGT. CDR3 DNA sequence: TGTGCCAGCAGCCGTTTACAGCAGTGGGACAATGAGCAGTTCTTC. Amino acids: CASSRLQQWDNEQFF.

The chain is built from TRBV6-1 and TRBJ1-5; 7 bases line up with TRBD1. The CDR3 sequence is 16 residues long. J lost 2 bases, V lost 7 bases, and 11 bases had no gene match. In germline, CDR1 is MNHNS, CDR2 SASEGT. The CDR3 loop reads CASTLQGGLGNQPQHF. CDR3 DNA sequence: TGTGCCAGCACCCTTCAGGGGGGTTTGGGCAATCAGCCCCAGCATTTT.

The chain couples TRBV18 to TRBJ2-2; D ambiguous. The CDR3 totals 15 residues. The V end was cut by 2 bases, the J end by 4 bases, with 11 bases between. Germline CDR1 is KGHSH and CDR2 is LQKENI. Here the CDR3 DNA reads TGTGCCAGCTCACCATGGATGGTGGGCACCGGGGAGCTGTTTTTT. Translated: CASSPWMVGTGELFF.

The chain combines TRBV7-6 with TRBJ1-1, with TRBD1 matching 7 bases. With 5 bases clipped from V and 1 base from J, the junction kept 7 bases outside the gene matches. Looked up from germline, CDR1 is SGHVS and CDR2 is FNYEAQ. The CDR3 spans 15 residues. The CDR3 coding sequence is TGTGCCAGCAGCCCCGGACAGGCCGCGAACACTGAAGCTTTCTTT. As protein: CASSPGQAANTEAFF.

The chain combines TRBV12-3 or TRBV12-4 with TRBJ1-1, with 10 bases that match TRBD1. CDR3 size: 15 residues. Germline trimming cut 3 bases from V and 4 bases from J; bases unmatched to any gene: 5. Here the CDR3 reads CASSFRGTGVTEAFF. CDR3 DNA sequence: TGTGCCAGCAGTTTCAGGGGGACAGGGGTCACTGAAGCTTTCTTT.

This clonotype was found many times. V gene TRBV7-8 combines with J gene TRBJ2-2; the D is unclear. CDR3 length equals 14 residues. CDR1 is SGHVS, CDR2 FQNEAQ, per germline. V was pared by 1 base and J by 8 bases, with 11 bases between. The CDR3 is CASSLGRRRGELFF. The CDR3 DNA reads TGTGCCAGCAGCTTAGGACGGCGCCGGGGGGAGCTGTTTTTT.

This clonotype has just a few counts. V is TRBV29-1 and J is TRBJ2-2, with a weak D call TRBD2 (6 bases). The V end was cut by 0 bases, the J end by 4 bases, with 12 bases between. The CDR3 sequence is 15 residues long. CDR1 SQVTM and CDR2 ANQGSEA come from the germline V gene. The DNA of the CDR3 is TGCAGCGTTGAAGATTGGAGGGTAGGCACCGGGGAGCTGTTTTTT. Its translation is CSVEDWRVGTGELFF.

CDR3 in amino acids: CASRTSRSGRAGETQYF. The CDR3 region has the DNA TGTGCCAGCAGGACAAGTCGGAGCGGGAGGGCCGGGGAGACCCAGTACTTC. The chain couples TRBV6-1 to TRBJ2-5, with TRBD2 matching over 10 bases. Trimming took 6 bases from V and 5 from J; bases not matched to a gene: 15. Germline lookup yields CDR1 MNHNS and CDR2 SASEGT. The CDR3 has 17 residues.

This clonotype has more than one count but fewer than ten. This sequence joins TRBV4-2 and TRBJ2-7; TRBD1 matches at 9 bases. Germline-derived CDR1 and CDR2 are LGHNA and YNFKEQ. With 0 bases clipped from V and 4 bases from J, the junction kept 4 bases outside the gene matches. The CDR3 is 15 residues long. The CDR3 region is CASSQEGQGGYEQYF. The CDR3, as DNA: TGTGCCAGCAGCCAAGAGGGACAGGGAGGGTACGAGCAGTACTTC.